The sequence of this T cell receptor beta chain was determined in a study of blood T cell repertoires in COVID-19. On the study more broadly: Material from acute and convalescent COVID-19 was sourced from the United States, Italy and Spain.

Sequencing used immunoSEQ multiplex PCR; TCRdb keeps in-frame clones, though not all of them. The sample includes roughly 70,000 clones, roughly 89% seen only once; the top ten take 7% to 9.5%. This sequence originates from a human donor in a cohort sampled during active COVID-19. The specimen was peripheral blood.

DNA for the CDR3: TGTGCCAGCAGCGTAGTGTCAGGGGCTATGGAGACCCAGTACTTC. Its translation: CASSVVSGAMETQYF. This chain links TRBV9 with TRBJ2-5, with TRBD1 as a possible D gene (6 bases). This CDR3 comprises 15 residues. The V gene's germline CDR1 is SGDLS and CDR2 YYNGEE. Trimming took off 0 bases at V and 5 bases at J, with 14 bases between the two ends.